Listed below are T cell receptor beta chains from one sample, sequenced in a study of CD8+CD57+ T cells in acquired aplastic anemia. TCRdb passed the reads through MiXCR, listing each CDR3 protein once. The sample includes roughly 130,000 distinct CDR3 sequences, more than 40% of them seen just once. Sample: sorted CD4+, CD8+, or CD8+CD57+ T cells (not recorded which) from PBMCs. The source is a human donor in good health, serving as a control. The CDR3 runs from the conserved cysteine through the conserved F or W. Each record gives: D gene, J gene, V gene, CDR3 length, clone size, CDR3 protein, CDR3 DNA. A D gene is named only where the DNA matches it firmly. Some rows have no size entry. The others give once, few or many, or a class for an expanded clone.

D gene: -; J gene: TRBJ2-7; V gene: TRBV15; CDR3 length: 16; clone size: once; CDR3 protein: CATGIGFGTLGYEQYF; CDR3 DNA: TGTGCCACCGGGATCGGCTTTGGCACCCTCGGTTACGAGCAGTACTTC
D gene: -; J gene: TRBJ2-7; V gene: TRBV29-1; CDR3 length: 13; clone size: -; CDR3 protein: CSVSQGRNYEQYF; CDR3 DNA: TGCAGCGTCTCACAGGGAAGGAACTACGAGCAGTACTTC
D gene: -; J gene: TRBJ1-3; V gene: TRBV6-1; CDR3 length: 15; clone size: few; CDR3 protein: CASSATGPSGNTTYF; CDR3 DNA: TGTGCCAGCAGCGCGACAGGCCCCTCTGGAAACACCACATATTTT
D gene: TRBD2; J gene: TRBJ2-5; V gene: TRBV20-1; CDR3 length: 19; clone size: -; CDR3 protein: CSARSQGTSGGAWDVTQYF; CDR3 DNA: TGCAGTGCTAGATCCCAAGGGACTAGCGGGGGGGCCTGGGATGTGACCCAGTACTTC
D gene: TRBD1; J gene: TRBJ1-2; V gene: TRBV20-1; CDR3 length: 12; clone size: many; CDR3 protein: CSAPDRVYGYTF; CDR3 DNA: TGCAGTGCCCCGGACAGGGTCTATGGCTACACCTTC
D gene: TRBD1; J gene: TRBJ2-7; V gene: TRBV5-8; CDR3 length: 13; clone size: many; CDR3 protein: CASRLRGRNEQYF; CDR3 DNA: TGTGCCAGCAGACTGAGGGGGCGAAACGAGCAGTACTTC
D gene: -; J gene: TRBJ1-6; V gene: TRBV7-3; CDR3 length: 13; clone size: -; CDR3 protein: CASSLSGPERLHF; CDR3 DNA: TGTGCCAGCAGCTTATCAGGACCTGAACGCCTCCACTTT
D gene: TRBD2; J gene: TRBJ2-1; V gene: TRBV10-2; CDR3 length: 15; clone size: -; CDR3 protein: CASRDSGGLYNEQFF; CDR3 DNA: TGCGCCAGCAGAGATAGCGGGGGGCTCTACAATGAGCAGTTCTTC
D gene: -; J gene: TRBJ1-2; V gene: TRBV19; CDR3 length: 13; clone size: many; CDR3 protein: CASSDRGPYGYTF; CDR3 DNA: TGTGCCAGTAGTGACCGGGGCCCCTATGGCTACACCTTC
D gene: -; J gene: TRBJ1-2; V gene: TRBV10-2; CDR3 length: 16; clone size: once; CDR3 protein: CASRDRGISYTYGYTF; CDR3 DNA: TGCGCCAGCCGGGATAGGGGAATTTCTTATACCTATGGCTACACCTTC
D gene: -; J gene: TRBJ2-1; V gene: TRBV15; CDR3 length: 14; clone size: -; CDR3 protein: CATSRAGGANEQFF; CDR3 DNA: TGTGCCACCAGCAGAGCCGGCGGAGCCAATGAGCAGTTCTTC
D gene: -; J gene: TRBJ1-1; V gene: TRBV6-4; CDR3 length: 12; clone size: many; CDR3 protein: CASSDTYTEAFF; CDR3 DNA: TGTGCCAGCAGTGACACGTACACTGAAGCTTTCTTT
D gene: TRBD2; J gene: TRBJ2-7; V gene: TRBV29-1; CDR3 length: 13; clone size: few; CDR3 protein: CSVASGGFYEQYF; CDR3 DNA: TGCAGCGTTGCTAGCGGGGGGTTCTACGAGCAGTACTTC
D gene: -; J gene: TRBJ1-3; V gene: TRBV18; CDR3 length: 16; clone size: few; CDR3 protein: CASSPPVGQAGNTIYF; CDR3 DNA: TGTGCCAGCTCACCACCGGTGGGACAAGCTGGAAACACCATATATTTT
D gene: -; J gene: TRBJ2-7; V gene: TRBV6-1; CDR3 length: 13; clone size: many; CDR3 protein: CASRNSPAYEQYF; CDR3 DNA: TGTGCCAGCAGGAACAGCCCCGCTTACGAGCAGTACTTC
D gene: -; J gene: TRBJ2-2; V gene: TRBV7-3; CDR3 length: 14; clone size: many; CDR3 protein: CASSPTGETGELFF; CDR3 DNA: TGTGCCAGCAGCCCTACCGGGGAAACCGGGGAGCTGTTTTTT
D gene: TRBD1; J gene: TRBJ2-5; V gene: TRBV7-8; CDR3 length: 13; clone size: -; CDR3 protein: CASSYRQGETQYF; CDR3 DNA: TGTGCCAGCAGCTACAGACAGGGAGAGACCCAGTACTTC
D gene: -; J gene: TRBJ1-6; V gene: TRBV30; CDR3 length: 13; clone size: -; CDR3 protein: CAWRAGVGSPLHF; CDR3 DNA: TGTGCCTGGAGGGCAGGGGTGGGTTCACCCCTCCACTTT
D gene: TRBD1; J gene: TRBJ2-5; V gene: TRBV7-8; CDR3 length: 16; clone size: once; CDR3 protein: CASSPRRDRGLETQYF; CDR3 DNA: TGTGCCAGCAGCCCCCGCCGGGACAGGGGGCTGGAGACCCAGTACTTC
D gene: TRBD2; J gene: TRBJ2-5; V gene: TRBV13; CDR3 length: 12; clone size: -; CDR3 protein: CASSLRRGAQYF; CDR3 DNA: TGTGCCAGCAGTTTAAGGCGGGGGGCCCAGTACTTC
D gene: TRBD1; J gene: TRBJ1-5; V gene: TRBV4-3; CDR3 length: 16; clone size: many; CDR3 protein: CASSQDLGQGNQPQHF; CDR3 DNA: TGCGCCAGCAGCCAAGATTTGGGACAGGGGAATCAGCCCCAGCATTTT
D gene: -; J gene: TRBJ2-7; V gene: TRBV29-1; CDR3 length: 12; clone size: medium-sized; CDR3 protein: CSVEERGYEQYF; CDR3 DNA: TGCAGCGTTGAAGAGCGGGGCTACGAGCAGTACTTC
D gene: -; J gene: TRBJ1-1; V gene: TRBV12-3/TRBV12-4; CDR3 length: 15; clone size: -; CDR3 protein: CASSLYQDYRTEAFF; CDR3 DNA: TGTGCCAGCAGTTTATATCAGGATTATAGGACTGAAGCTTTCTTT
D gene: -; J gene: TRBJ1-2; V gene: TRBV4-3; CDR3 length: 15; clone size: many; CDR3 protein: CASSQDLGNNYGYTF; CDR3 DNA: TGCGCCAGCAGCCAAGATCTGGGGAACAACTATGGCTACACCTTC
D gene: TRBD1; J gene: TRBJ1-1; V gene: TRBV19; CDR3 length: 17; clone size: -; CDR3 protein: CASSMVRRQGQNTEAFF; CDR3 DNA: TGTGCCAGTAGTATGGTTCGAAGACAGGGGCAGAACACTGAAGCTTTCTTT
D gene: TRBD1; J gene: TRBJ1-4; V gene: TRBV24-1; CDR3 length: 13; clone size: -; CDR3 protein: CATSQGTDEKLFF; CDR3 DNA: TGTGCCACCAGCCAAGGGACAGATGAAAAACTGTTTTTT
D gene: TRBD1; J gene: TRBJ1-2; V gene: TRBV19; CDR3 length: 13; clone size: -; CDR3 protein: CASTDRGGYGYTF; CDR3 DNA: TGTGCCAGTACAGACAGGGGCGGCTATGGCTACACCTTC
D gene: TRBD1; J gene: TRBJ1-2; V gene: TRBV6-1; CDR3 length: 15; clone size: -; CDR3 protein: CASSHKQGLNYGYTF; CDR3 DNA: TGTGCCAGCAGTCATAAACAGGGGCTTAACTATGGCTACACCTTC
D gene: -; J gene: TRBJ2-7; V gene: TRBV19; CDR3 length: 13; clone size: -; CDR3 protein: CASSAGQTYEQYF; CDR3 DNA: TGTGCCAGTAGTGCGGGACAGACCTACGAGCAGTACTTC
D gene: TRBD1; J gene: TRBJ1-2; V gene: TRBV29-1; CDR3 length: 13; clone size: few; CDR3 protein: CSARRTGDYGYTF; CDR3 DNA: TGCAGCGCCCGAAGGACAGGCGACTATGGCTACACCTTC
D gene: -; J gene: TRBJ1-6; V gene: TRBV15; CDR3 length: 15; clone size: -; CDR3 protein: CATSRENGGISPLHF; CDR3 DNA: TGTGCCACCAGCAGAGAGAACGGGGGCATTTCACCCCTCCACTTT
D gene: TRBD1; J gene: TRBJ2-2; V gene: TRBV19; CDR3 length: 14; clone size: many; CDR3 protein: CASSTQGSAGELFF; CDR3 DNA: TGTGCCAGTAGTACACAGGGGTCGGCCGGGGAGCTGTTTTTT
D gene: -; J gene: TRBJ1-1; V gene: TRBV10-1; CDR3 length: 14; clone size: -; CDR3 protein: CASSEGRVNTEAFF; CDR3 DNA: TGCGCCAGCAGTGAGGGCAGGGTGAACACTGAAGCTTTCTTT
D gene: -; J gene: TRBJ2-2; V gene: TRBV15; CDR3 length: 15; clone size: -; CDR3 protein: CATSKVGLHTGELFF; CDR3 DNA: TGTGCCACCAGCAAAGTTGGACTCCACACCGGGGAGCTGTTTTTT
D gene: TRBD1; J gene: TRBJ2-1; V gene: TRBV3-1; CDR3 length: 16; clone size: -; CDR3 protein: CASSHRGSRPHNEQFF; CDR3 DNA: TGTGCCAGCAGTCACAGGGGCTCGCGTCCCCACAATGAGCAGTTCTTC
D gene: TRBD2; J gene: TRBJ2-1; V gene: TRBV10-3; CDR3 length: 16; clone size: many; CDR3 protein: CATEGRLAGGYNEQFF; CDR3 DNA: TGTGCCACCGAGGGGAGACTAGCGGGGGGGTACAATGAGCAGTTCTTC
D gene: -; J gene: TRBJ2-2; V gene: TRBV2; CDR3 length: 15; clone size: few; CDR3 protein: CASSYLKLGAGELFF; CDR3 DNA: TGTGCCAGCAGTTACTTAAAATTGGGGGCCGGGGAGCTGTTTTTT
D gene: -; J gene: TRBJ2-7; V gene: TRBV4-1; CDR3 length: 14; clone size: -; CDR3 protein: CASSQEWGNYEQYF; CDR3 DNA: TGCGCCAGCAGCCAAGAATGGGGGAACTACGAGCAGTACTTC
D gene: -; J gene: TRBJ2-7; V gene: TRBV29-1; CDR3 length: 13; clone size: -; CDR3 protein: CSVEVGQRLGQYF; CDR3 DNA: TGCAGCGTTGAAGTAGGTCAGAGACTCGGGCAGTACTTC
D gene: TRBD2; J gene: TRBJ2-3; V gene: TRBV9; CDR3 length: 17; clone size: many; CDR3 protein: CASSEGSGGAFGDTQYF; CDR3 DNA: TGTGCCAGCAGCGAGGGGAGCGGGGGGGCTTTCGGAGATACGCAGTATTTT
D gene: -; J gene: TRBJ2-1; V gene: TRBV2; CDR3 length: 13; clone size: few; CDR3 protein: CASSFPIDNEQFF; CDR3 DNA: TGTGCCAGCAGTTTCCCAATAGACAATGAGCAGTTCTTC
D gene: TRBD2; J gene: TRBJ2-5; V gene: TRBV2; CDR3 length: 18; clone size: few; CDR3 protein: CASSPHARGLAGGETQYF; CDR3 DNA: TGTGCCAGCAGTCCTCACGCGAGGGGACTAGCGGGGGGCGAGACCCAGTACTTC
D gene: -; J gene: TRBJ2-3; V gene: TRBV19; CDR3 length: 12; clone size: -; CDR3 protein: CASTGVGQPQYF; CDR3 DNA: TGTGCCAGTACAGGCGTAGGGCAGCCCCAGTATTTT
D gene: -; J gene: TRBJ2-7; V gene: TRBV6-1; CDR3 length: 15; clone size: many; CDR3 protein: CASTLVFQGHYEQYF; CDR3 DNA: TGTGCCAGCACCCTGGTCTTCCAGGGCCACTACGAGCAGTACTTC
D gene: TRBD1; J gene: TRBJ1-1; V gene: TRBV5-1; CDR3 length: 15; clone size: -; CDR3 protein: CASSLTGQSNTEAFF; CDR3 DNA: TGCGCCAGCAGCTTAACGGGACAGTCGAACACTGAAGCTTTCTTT